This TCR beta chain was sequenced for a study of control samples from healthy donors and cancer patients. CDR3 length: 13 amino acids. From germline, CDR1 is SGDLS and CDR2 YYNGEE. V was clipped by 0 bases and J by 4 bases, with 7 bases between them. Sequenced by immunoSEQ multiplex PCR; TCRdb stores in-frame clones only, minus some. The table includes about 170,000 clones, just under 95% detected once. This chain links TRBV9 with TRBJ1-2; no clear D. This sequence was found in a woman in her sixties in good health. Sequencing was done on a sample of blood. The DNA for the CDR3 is TGTGCCAGCAGCGTAGTCGGATTCTATGGCTACACCTTC. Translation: CASSVVGFYGYTF.